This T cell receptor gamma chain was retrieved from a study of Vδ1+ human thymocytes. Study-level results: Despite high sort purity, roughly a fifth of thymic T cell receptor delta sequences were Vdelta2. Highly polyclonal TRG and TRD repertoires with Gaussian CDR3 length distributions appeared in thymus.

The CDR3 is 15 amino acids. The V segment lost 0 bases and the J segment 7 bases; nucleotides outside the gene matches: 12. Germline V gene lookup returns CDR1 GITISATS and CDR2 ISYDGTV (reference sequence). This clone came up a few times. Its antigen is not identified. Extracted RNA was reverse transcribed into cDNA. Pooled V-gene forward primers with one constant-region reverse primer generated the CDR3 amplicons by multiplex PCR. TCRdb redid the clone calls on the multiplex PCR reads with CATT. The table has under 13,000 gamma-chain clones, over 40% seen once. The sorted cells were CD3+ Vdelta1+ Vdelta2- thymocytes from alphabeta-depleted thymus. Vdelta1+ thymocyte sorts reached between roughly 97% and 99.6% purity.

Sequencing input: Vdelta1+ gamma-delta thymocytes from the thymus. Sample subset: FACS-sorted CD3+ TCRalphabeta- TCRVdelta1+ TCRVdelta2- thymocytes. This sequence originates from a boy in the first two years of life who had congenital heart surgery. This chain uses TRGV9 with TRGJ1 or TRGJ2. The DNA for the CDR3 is TGTGCCTTGTGGGAGGTGCACAAAAAGGGCTATAAGAAACTCTTT. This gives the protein CALWEVHKKGYKKLF.